Presented here are 16 T cell receptor beta chains from one specimen sequenced in a study of T cell changes during pregnancy in multiple sclerosis. The protocol was immunoSEQ multiplex PCR, while the TCRdb copy is restricted to in-frame clones and leaves out a portion. The sample comprises roughly 89,000 clones, just under 95% of which are singletons, and about 4.5% rests with the top ten. The material sequenced was peripheral blood, taken in the first trimester of pregnancy. These receptor sequences come from a female donor with multiple sclerosis, enrolled in a pregnancy study.

V usage is TRBV4-2 and J usage is TRBJ1-2; no reliable D call. V was clipped by 2 bases and J by 0 bases, with 19 bases between them. Germline loops: CDR1 LGHNA, CDR2 YNFKEQ. The CDR3 length is 18 residues. The CDR3 nucleotides are TGTGCCAGCAGCCAAAACGCCCCACGGGATTACACTAACTATGGCTACACCTTC. Translated: CASSQNAPRDYTNYGYTF.

The genes are TRBV29-1 and TRBJ1-1, with D possibly being TRBD1 (5 bases). CDR1 and CDR2 (germline): SQVTM, ANQGSEA. The CDR3 length is 12 residues. Trimming took off 5 bases at V and 5 bases at J, with 12 bases between the two ends. CDR3 residues: CSVSLGRTEAFF. CDR3 in DNA: TGCAGCGTTTCCTTGGGGCGAACTGAAGCTTTCTTT. Complete variable domain (other parts from reference TRBV29-1 and TRBJ1-1): SAVISQKPSRDICQRGTSLTIQCQVDSQVTMMFWYRQQPGQSLTLIATANQGSEATYESGFVIDKFPISRPNLTFSTLTVSNMSPEDSSIYLCSVSLGRTEAFFGQGTRLTVV.

The rearrangement uses TRBV19 and TRBJ2-7; D may be TRBD1 (6 bases). Trimming shortened V by 8 bases and J by 2 bases, and 13 bases separated the two germline ends. CDR1 is LNHDA, CDR2 SQIVND, per germline (reference sequence). The CDR3 runs to 13 residues. DNA of the CDR3: TGTGCCAGTTCCCCGGGACACGCCTACGAGCAGTACTTC. Protein product: CASSPGHAYEQYF.

The gene calls are TRBV11-2 and TRBJ1-1, with 7 bases fitting TRBD1. This CDR3 comprises 13 residues. J gave up 1 base and V 8 bases, and 4 bases lay outside the gene matches. Germline V lookup: CDR1 SGHAT, CDR2 FQNNGV. Here the CDR3 reads CASGRDRNTEAFF. CDR3 DNA: TGTGCCAGCGGCCGGGACAGGAACACTGAAGCTTTCTTT. Full variable domain (outside the CDR3, taken from reference TRBV11-2 and TRBJ1-1): EAGVAQSPRYKIIEKRQSVAFWCNPISGHATLYWYQQILGQGPKLLIQFQNNGVVDDSQLPKDRFSAERLKGVDSTLKIQPAKLEDSAVYLCASGRDRNTEAFFGQGTRLTVV.

V and J are TRBV10-3 and TRBJ2-3, with D perhaps matching TRBD1 (7 bases). V gave up 4 bases and J gave up 3 bases, with 14 bases separating them. The CDR3 covers 15 residues. Germline V gene data show CDR1 as ENHRY and CDR2 as SYGVKD. CDR3 in amino acids: CAISVGGTVTDTQYF. For the CDR3, the DNA is TGTGCCATCAGTGTCGGCGGGACAGTGACAGATACGCAGTATTTT.

This chain links TRBV19 with TRBJ2-2; the D is unclear. Germline assignment: CDR1 LNHDA and CDR2 SQIVND (reference sequence). The CDR3 loop spans 14 amino acids. Deletions cut 5 bases from V and 4 bases from J, with 11 bases between. The CDR3 DNA reads as TGTGCCAGTAGTGTACAATCCGCCACCGGGGAGCTGTTTTTT. It is translated as CASSVQSATGELFF.

V and J are TRBV9 and TRBJ1-5; D is possibly TRBD1 (5 bases). Trimming cost V 0 bases and J 4 bases, with 8 bases left between them. Germline-derived CDR1 and CDR2 are SGDLS and YYNGEE. The CDR3 extends over 14 amino acids. This CDR3 reads CASSVGGGNQPQHF. CDR3 nucleotides: TGTGCCAGCAGCGTAGGGGGGGGGAATCAGCCCCAGCATTTT.

The chain combines TRBV7-3 with TRBJ1-6; 7 nucleotides line up with TRBD1. The CDR3 covers 13 residues. The trim removed 4 bases at V and 9 bases at J, leaving 3 bases unmatched. Looked up from germline, CDR1 is SGHTA and CDR2 is FQGTGA. CDR3 residues: CASSSRQGSPLHF. In nucleotides, the CDR3 is TGTGCCAGCAGCTCCCGACAGGGTTCACCCCTCCACTTT.

The chain combines TRBV19 with TRBJ2-2; D is unclear. CDR3 length: 14 residues. From germline, CDR1 is LNHDA and CDR2 SQIVND (reference sequence). V was trimmed by 3 bases and J by 1 base, leaving 6 bases between them. The CDR3 loop is CASSMGQNTGELFF. In nucleotides, the CDR3 is TGTGCCAGTAGTATGGGCCAGAACACCGGGGAGCTGTTTTTT.

The table lists this clone with a count of one. J is TRBJ1-1 and V is TRBV4-2; no reliable D call. Trimming took 1 base from V and 4 from J, leaving 13 bases between them. Germline CDR1 LGHNA, CDR2 YNFKEQ. This CDR3 comprises 15 residues. CDR3 in amino acids: CASSQGQLPGTEAFF. Here the CDR3 DNA reads TGTGCCAGCAGCCAAGGACAACTCCCCGGCACTGAAGCTTTCTTT.

This chain uses TRBV7-9 with TRBJ1-5; D remains ambiguous. CDR3 length: 16 residues. With 3 bases removed from V and 2 bases from J, the gap between germline ends came to 14 bases. The germline gives CDR1 SEHNR, CDR2 FQNEAQ (reference sequence). Here the CDR3 reads CASSFFDYRGNQPQHF. The CDR3 DNA reads TGTGCCAGCAGCTTCTTTGATTACAGAGGCAATCAGCCCCAGCATTTT.

J is TRBJ1-1 and V is TRBV7-9, with 7 bases aligning to TRBD1. V was pared by 7 bases and J by 0 bases, with 11 bases of the junction left unmatched. Germline V gene sequence: CDR1 SEHNR, CDR2 FQNEAQ (reference sequence). This CDR3 has 16 amino acids. CDR3 sequence (DNA): TGTGCCAGCAACGACAGGGTCGATCGGCTGAACACTGAAGCTTTCTTT. It translates to CASNDRVDRLNTEAFF.

V is TRBV29-1 and J is TRBJ2-2, with 16 positions matching TRBD2. Germline V gene data show CDR1 as SQVTM and CDR2 as ANQGSEA. The CDR3 length is 19 residues. With 2 bases clipped from V and 3 bases from J, the junction kept 9 bases outside the gene matches. The CDR3 DNA reads as TGCAGCGTTGAATCCCAGGGACTAGCGGGGGGGCTTGACACCGGGGAGCTGTTTTTT. This gives the protein CSVESQGLAGGLDTGELFF.

This clone was recorded once. The V and J genes are TRBV5-1 and TRBJ1-1, with D uncertain. With 6 bases removed from V and 1 base from J, the gap between germline ends came to 19 bases. In germline, CDR1 is SGHRS, CDR2 YFSETQ. The CDR3 totals 16 residues. CDR3 sequence: CASKGGPTSGNTEAFF. CDR3 DNA sequence: TGCGCCAGCAAAGGAGGTCCGACCTCGGGGAACACTGAAGCTTTCTTT.

This chain uses TRBV5-1 with TRBJ1-4; no clear D gene. Between the trimmed V and J ends, which lost 5 bases and 5 bases, there was a span of 19 bases. The length of the CDR3 is 16 residues. CDR1 and CDR2 (germline): SGHRS, YFSETQ. The CDR3 here is CASRQDPGSGNEKLFF. In DNA form, the CDR3 reads TGCGCCAGCAGGCAGGACCCGGGTTCGGGGAATGAAAAACTGTTTTTT. The full variable domain, completed using reference TRBV5-1 and TRBJ1-4, is KAGVTQTPRYLIKTRGQQVTLSCSPISGHRSVSWYQQTPGQGLQFLFEYFSETQRNKGNFPGRFSGRQFSNSRSEMNVSTLELGDSALYLCASRQDPGSGNEKLFFGSGTQLSVL.

V and J are TRBV25-1 and TRBJ1-3; D is unclear. This CDR3 is built from 11 residues. V was trimmed by 10 bases and J by 4 bases, leaving 8 bases between them. CDR1 MGHDK and CDR2 SYGVNS come from the germline V gene. This CDR3 is CATFGGNTIYF. The CDR3 DNA is TGTGCCACCTTCGGGGGAAACACCATATATTTT.